The T cell receptor beta chain described here comes from a study of blood T cell repertoires in COVID-19. Overall study context: There were acute and convalescent COVID-19 samples, and they came from the United States, Italy and Spain. The analysed material was cDNA or gDNA that came from T cells, B-cell-depleted T cells, or PBMCs.

Source study methods: Amplification of reference gene primers provided the estimated nucleated cell counts. Method: immunoSEQ multiplex PCR; TCRdb's copy keeps in-frame clones and lacks some. V and J calls and clone size come straight from that table; D and trimming were deduced from the DNA. Among 60,000 or so clones listed, 75% to 85% were seen once. The CDR3 totals 14 residues. Trimming left V 1 base short and J 1 base short, with 7 bases between. Germline V gene data show CDR1 as SGHTA and CDR2 as FQGTGA. This clone was observed once. Sequenced sample: peripheral blood. The receptor was derived from a human donor in a cohort sampled during active COVID-19. The chain links TRBV7-3 to TRBJ1-1; possible D gene TRBD1, 5 bases. The CDR3 coding sequence is TGTGCCAGCAGCTTAAACGGGGGGAACACTGAAGCTTTCTTT. Translation gives CASSLNGGNTEAFF. Using reference TRBV7-3 and TRBJ1-1 for the parts outside the CDR3, the full variable domain is GAGVSQTPSNKVTEKGKYVELRCDPISGHTALYWYRQSLGQGPEFLIYFQGTGAADDSGLPNDRFFAVRPEGSVSTLKIQRTERGDSAVYLCASSLNGGNTEAFFGQGTRLTVV.